This T cell receptor beta chain was recorded in a study of CD8+ T cells in alopecia areata. Treatment indicated: oral pan-JAK inhibitor, 5-10 mg twice daily. TCR sequencing used cDNA made by reverse transcription of extracted RNA. Using immunoSEQ multiplex PCR, the repertoire was profiled, and TCRdb retains in-frame clones only, with some absent. The sample includes around 140,000 clones, 54% of them seen just once. Unmatched junction bases numbered 13, after V lost 6 bases and J lost 9 bases. This CDR3 is 16 amino acids long. The germline gives CDR1 SNHLY, CDR2 FYNNEI. The gene calls are TRBV2 and TRBJ1-6; 8 positions match TRBD1. The starting material was CD8+ T cells sorted from blood, obtained at week 4, from a patient treated with tofacitinib. This receptor was taken from a human donor with alopecia areata. The chain's CDR3 is CASRDPGTGAGSPLHF. CDR3 DNA: TGTGCCAGCAGAGACCCCGGGACAGGCGCCGGTTCACCCCTCCACTTT.